The 17 T cell receptor beta chains below all came from one sample that was sequenced in a study of shared clonotypes between healthy human individuals. Terminally differentiated effector memory CD45RA+ cells were excluded from the naive CD8 cells, which were CD45RO-negative and positively selected for CCR7. The table came from immunoSEQ multiplex PCR; TCRdb's copy has only in-frame clones and leaves some out. The sample shows millions of clones, about 94% of them seen only once. Material for sequencing was naive CD8+ T cells sorted from blood. These receptors were taken from a man younger than 35 in good health.

On this clone: This specimen includes other DNA sequences encoding the same CDR3. V is TRBV6-5 and J is TRBJ2-1; 7 bases match TRBD1. The V gene end was trimmed by 5 bases and the J gene end by 4 bases; junction bases not matched to a gene: 8. The germline V gene has CDR1 MNHEY and CDR2 SVGAGI. This CDR3 is built from 15 residues. The CDR3 protein is CASSPQGENYNEQFF. The CDR3 nucleotides are TGTGCCAGCAGTCCGCAGGGGGAAAATTACAATGAGCAGTTCTTC.

J is TRBJ1-1 and V is TRBV7-3; D gene ambiguous. CDR1 and CDR2 (germline): SGHTA, FQGTGA. The V and J ends lost 5 bases and 5 bases respectively, with 12 bases between them. The CDR3 sequence is 13 residues long. The CDR3 reads CASSPNWGTEAFF. The DNA of the CDR3 is TGTGCCAGCAGCCCCAACTGGGGAACTGAAGCTTTCTTT.

V gene TRBV7-8 combines with J gene TRBJ1-1; D not certain. V gave up 5 bases and J gave up 7 bases, with 14 bases separating them. The CDR3 contains 13 residues. Germline V lookup: CDR1 SGHVS, CDR2 FQNEAQ. The CDR3 sequence is CASSPLEGVEAFF. CDR3 in DNA: TGTGCCAGCAGCCCCCTGGAGGGAGTTGAAGCTTTCTTT.

V gene TRBV7-9 combines with J gene TRBJ2-7, with 8 bases lining up with TRBD2. Germline lookup yields CDR1 SEHNR and CDR2 FQNEAQ (reference sequence). J was trimmed by 4 bases and V by 1 base; bases with no gene match: 12. The CDR3 runs 17 residues. In DNA form, the CDR3 reads TGTGCCAGCAGCTTAGGTCGGCCAGCGGGAGCATTATACGAGCAGTACTTC. It is translated as CASSLGRPAGALYEQYF.

The CDR3 here is CASSQVEVRDRGAKNIQYF. Here the CDR3 DNA reads TGCGCCAGCAGCCAGGTTGAAGTCCGGGACAGGGGAGCCAAAAACATTCAGTACTTC. The J gene is TRBJ2-4, the V gene TRBV4-3, with TRBD1 matching 10 bases. Losses at the gene ends were 3 bases for V and 0 bases for J; bases not matched to a gene: 11. Germline CDR1 and CDR2: LGHNA and YSLEER. This CDR3 contains 19 residues.

The chain carries TRBV19 and TRBJ1-1, with D uncertain. The CDR3 totals 14 residues. CDR1 LNHDA and CDR2 SQIVND come from the germline V gene (reference sequence). V was clipped by 3 bases and J by 11 bases, with 19 bases between them. The CDR3 nucleotides read TGTGCCAGTAGTATTAGAGGGTCGCTGATGGGGGCTTTCTTT. Its translation is CASSIRGSLMGAFF.

A few counts support this clone. CDR3 sequence: CASSPSGVGEKLFF. The CDR3 DNA is TGTGCCAGTAGCCCATCAGGAGTCGGGGAAAAACTGTTTTTT. The gene calls are TRBV19 and TRBJ1-4; D gene uncertain. From germline, CDR1 is LNHDA and CDR2 SQIVND (reference sequence). The CDR3 runs to 14 residues. Between the trimmed V and J ends, which lost 6 bases and 8 bases, there was a span of 16 bases. Filled out from reference TRBV19 and TRBJ1-4, the complete variable domain reads DGGITQSPKYLFRKEGQNVTLSCEQNLNHDAMYWYRQDPGQGLRLIYYSQIVNDFQKGDIAEGYSVSREKKESFPLTVTSAQKNPTAFYLCASSPSGVGEKLFFGSGTQLSVL.

In DNA, the CDR3 is TGTGCCAGCAGATTGAATCGGGACGAATACTACGAGCAGTACTTC. Translating it yields CASRLNRDEYYEQYF. The chain has TRBV6-1 and TRBJ2-7, with D perhaps matching TRBD1 or TRBD2 (5 bases each). Trimming removed 6 bases at V and 3 bases at J, with 18 bases between. Germline V gene lookup returns CDR1 MNHNS and CDR2 SASEGT. There are 15 residues in the CDR3.

The chain links TRBV6-1 to TRBJ1-6, with D possibly matching TRBD1 (6 bases). Germline V CDR1 and CDR2: MNHNS, SASEGT. CDR3 length: 13 amino acids. Trimming removed 5 bases from V and 13 bases from J, with 15 bases in between. The CDR3 DNA is TGTGCCAGCAGTACCCGGGGGCAGAAGCCCCTCCACTTT. It encodes CASSTRGQKPLHF.

J is TRBJ1-1 and V is TRBV28; 8 bases align to TRBD1. The CDR3 length is 16 residues. Germline V CDR1 and CDR2: MDHEN, SYDVKM. The J segment lost 0 bases and the V segment lost 5 bases, leaving 8 bases of the junction unmatched. CDR3 nucleotide sequence: TGTGCCAGCAGTGGACGGACAGGGAACATGAACACTGAAGCTTTCTTT. Protein: CASSGRTGNMNTEAFF.

This chain uses TRBV19 with TRBJ1-2; a weak D match, TRBD1 (6 bases). CDR1 is LNHDA, CDR2 SQIVND, per germline (reference sequence). Trimming took 9 bases from V and 5 from J, leaving 16 bases between them. The CDR3 consists of 13 residues. The CDR3 region is CASVPPDSYGYTF. Written as DNA, the CDR3 is TGTGCCAGCGTCCCCCCGGACAGTTATGGCTACACCTTC.

In the case of this clone: Additional DNA sequences in this sample encode the identical CDR3. This chain connects TRBV5-1 to TRBJ1-2; TRBD1 might be the D (5 bases). The CDR3 contains 13 residues. V lost 5 bases, J lost 2 bases, and 10 bases lay in between. Germline V gene sequence: CDR1 SGHRS, CDR2 YFSETQ. The CDR3 reads CASRPDRNYGYTF. The CDR3, as DNA: TGCGCCAGCAGACCTGACAGAAACTATGGCTACACCTTC.

The chain uses TRBV4-1 and TRBJ1-6; no clear D gene. V was pared by 1 base and J by 8 bases, with 3 bases between. Germline values: CDR1 MGHRA, CDR2 YSYEKL. CDR3 length: 12 amino acids. The CDR3 is CASSQGYSPLHF. In DNA, the CDR3 is TGCGCCAGCAGCCAAGGGTATTCACCCCTCCACTTT.

The chain's CDR3 is CASSLTVTHYEQYF. For the CDR3, the DNA is TGTGCCAGCAGCTTAACGGTGACACACTACGAGCAGTACTTC. The chain couples TRBV7-2 to TRBJ2-7; D call uncertain. The V end lost 2 bases, the J end lost 3 bases, and 11 bases lay between the germline ends. This CDR3 is built from 14 residues. The germline gives CDR1 SGHTA, CDR2 FQGNSA.

The chain employs TRBV2 and TRBJ1-2, with a weak D call TRBD1 (5 bases). Germline CDR1 reads SNHLY; CDR2 reads FYNNEI. The CDR3 is 12 amino acids. The V and J ends lost 8 bases and 10 bases respectively, with 17 bases between them. The CDR3 region has the DNA TGTGCCAGCTCTGGCGGAGGGGTACCCTACACCTTC. It is translated as CASSGGGVPYTF.

The chain employs TRBV6-5 and TRBJ2-1; perhaps TRBD2 as D (5 bases). Per germline, CDR1 MNHEY and CDR2 SVGAGI. Trimming stripped 2 bases from V and 0 bases from J, with 8 bases between. CDR3 length: 15 amino acids. DNA for the CDR3: TGTGCCAGCAGTTACGACGGGGACTCCTACAATGAGCAGTTCTTC. It yields the protein CASSYDGDSYNEQFF.

Here the CDR3 reads CASSVRDREDYGYTF. CDR3 DNA sequence: TGTGCCAGCAGCGTCCGAGACAGGGAAGACTATGGCTACACCTTC. The rearrangement joins TRBV9 to TRBJ1-2, with TRBD1 matching 7 bases. CDR3 size: 15 residues. Trimming cost V 2 bases and J 3 bases; bases outside gene matches: 7. Looked up from germline, CDR1 is SGDLS and CDR2 is YYNGEE. The variable domain in full, with the rest retrieved from reference TRBV9 and TRBJ1-2, is DSGVTQTPKHLITATGQRVTLRCSPRSGDLSVYWYQQSLDQGLQFLIQYYNGEERAKGNILERFSAQQFPDLHSELNLSSLELGDSALYFCASSVRDREDYGYTFGSGTRLTVV.